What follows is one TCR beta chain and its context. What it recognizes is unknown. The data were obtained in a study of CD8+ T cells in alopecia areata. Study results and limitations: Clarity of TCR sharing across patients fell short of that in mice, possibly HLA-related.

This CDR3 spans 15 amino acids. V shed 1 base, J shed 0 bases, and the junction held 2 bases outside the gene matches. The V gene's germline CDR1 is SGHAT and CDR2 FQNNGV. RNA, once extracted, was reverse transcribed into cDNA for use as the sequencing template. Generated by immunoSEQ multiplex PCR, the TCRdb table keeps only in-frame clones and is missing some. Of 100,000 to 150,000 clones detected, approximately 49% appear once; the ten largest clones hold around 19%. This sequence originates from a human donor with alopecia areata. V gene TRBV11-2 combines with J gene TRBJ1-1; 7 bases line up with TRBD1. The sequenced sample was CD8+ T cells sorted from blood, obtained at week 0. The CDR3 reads CASSLGGQMNTEAFF. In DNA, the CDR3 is TGTGCCAGCAGCTTAGGGGGACAGATGAACACTGAAGCTTTCTTT.